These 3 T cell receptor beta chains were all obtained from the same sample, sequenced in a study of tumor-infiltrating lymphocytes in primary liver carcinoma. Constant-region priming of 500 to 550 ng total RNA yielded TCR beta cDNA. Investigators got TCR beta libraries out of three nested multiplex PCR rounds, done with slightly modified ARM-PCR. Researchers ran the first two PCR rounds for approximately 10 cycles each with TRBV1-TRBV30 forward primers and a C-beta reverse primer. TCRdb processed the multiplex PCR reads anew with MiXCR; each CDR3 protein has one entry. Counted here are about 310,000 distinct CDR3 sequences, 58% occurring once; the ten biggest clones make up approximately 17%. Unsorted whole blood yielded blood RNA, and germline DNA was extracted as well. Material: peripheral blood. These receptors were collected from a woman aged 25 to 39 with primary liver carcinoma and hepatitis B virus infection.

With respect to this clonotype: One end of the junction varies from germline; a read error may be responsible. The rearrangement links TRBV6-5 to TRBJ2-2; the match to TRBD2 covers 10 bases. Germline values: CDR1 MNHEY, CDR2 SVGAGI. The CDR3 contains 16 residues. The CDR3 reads CASREQAGGYTGELFF. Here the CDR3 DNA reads TGTGCCAGCAGGGAACAAGCGGGAGGGTACACCGGGGAACTGTTTTTT.

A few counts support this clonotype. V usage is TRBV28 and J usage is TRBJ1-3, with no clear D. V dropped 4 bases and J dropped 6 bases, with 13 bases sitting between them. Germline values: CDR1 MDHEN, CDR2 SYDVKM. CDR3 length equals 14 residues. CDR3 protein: CASSSDDRVNTIYF. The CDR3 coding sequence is TGTGCCAGCAGTTCTGACGATAGAGTAAACACCATATATTTT.

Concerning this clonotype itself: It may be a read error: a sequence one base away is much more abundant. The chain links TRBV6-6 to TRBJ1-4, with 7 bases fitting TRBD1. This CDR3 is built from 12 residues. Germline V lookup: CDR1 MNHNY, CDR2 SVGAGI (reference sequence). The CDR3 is CDSRDSNEKLFF. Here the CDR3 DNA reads TGTGACAGCAGGGACAGTAATGAAAAACTGTTTTTT.